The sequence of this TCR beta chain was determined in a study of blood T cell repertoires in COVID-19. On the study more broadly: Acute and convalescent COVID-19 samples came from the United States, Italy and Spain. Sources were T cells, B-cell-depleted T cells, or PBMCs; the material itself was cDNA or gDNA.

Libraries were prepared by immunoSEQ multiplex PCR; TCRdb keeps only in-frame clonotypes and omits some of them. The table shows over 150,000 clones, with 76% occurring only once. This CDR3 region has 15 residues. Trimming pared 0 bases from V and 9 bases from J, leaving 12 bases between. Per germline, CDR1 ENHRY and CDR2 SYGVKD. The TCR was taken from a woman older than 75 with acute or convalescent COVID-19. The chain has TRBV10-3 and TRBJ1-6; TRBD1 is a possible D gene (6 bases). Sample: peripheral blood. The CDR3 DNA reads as TGTGCCATCAGTGAGTCGGGGGCACAGGCTTCACCCCTCCACTTT. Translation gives CAISESGAQASPLHF.